Shown below are 9 T cell receptor beta chains from a single sample sequenced in a study of pediatric ulcerative colitis. Rectal tissue came from one to two pinch biopsies taken at colonoscopy. TCRdb keeps only in-frame clones here, not all; method: immunoSEQ multiplex PCR. The data show 30,000 to 40,000 clones, about 81% seen once. Sequencing was performed on gut tissue. The receptor set was obtained from a boy aged 5-17 years with mild ulcerative colitis.

J is TRBJ2-2 and V is TRBV15, with TRBD2 as a possible D gene (6 bases). This CDR3 contains 15 residues. Trimming stripped 5 bases from V and 1 base from J, with 11 bases between. Germline V gene lookup returns CDR1 LNHNV and CDR2 YYDKDF (reference sequence). CDR3 sequence reads: CATSAGLLNTGELFF. CDR3 coding DNA: TGTGCCACCAGCGCGGGACTGCTGAACACCGGGGAGCTGTTTTTT.

The rearrangement links TRBV10-2 to TRBJ2-7; 8 bases fit TRBD1. Per germline, CDR1 WSHSY and CDR2 SAAADI. J lost 7 bases, V lost 1 base, and 9 bases had no gene match. The CDR3 loop spans 15 amino acids. In nucleotides, the CDR3 is TGCGCCAGCAGTGAGTGGATCCTCAGGGGGCCGGAGCAGTACTTC. Translation: CASSEWILRGPEQYF.

CDR3 bases: TGTGCCAGCAGCCAAGATTACAGGGTCACTGGCTACACCTTC. Translated: CASSQDYRVTGYTF. V and J are TRBV14 and TRBJ1-2; tentatively, D is TRBD1 (6 bases). The CDR3 has 14 amino acids. V lost 0 bases, J lost 7 bases, and 12 bases lay in between. Germline values: CDR1 SGHDN, CDR2 FVKESK. The complete variable domain, with remaining parts taken from reference TRBV14 and TRBJ1-2, reads EAGVTQFPSHSVIEKGQTVTLRCDPISGHDNLYWYRRVMGKEIKFLLHFVKESKQDESGMPNNRFLAERTGGTYSTLKVQPAELEDSGVYFCASSQDYRVTGYTFGSGTRLTVV.

This clone was observed once. The chain employs TRBV2 and TRBJ2-3; 11 nucleotides agree with TRBD1. The CDR3 runs 16 residues. Germline V gene sequence: CDR1 SNHLY, CDR2 FYNNEI. Germline trimming cut 3 bases from V and 3 bases from J; bases unmatched to any gene: 5. As DNA, the CDR3 is TGTGCCAGCAGTGACTTTGGGACAGGGGGGACAGATACGCAGTATTTT. Translating it yields CASSDFGTGGTDTQYF.

The chain recombines TRBV4-1 with TRBJ1-2; no clear D. CDR1 and CDR2 from the germline V gene are MGHRA and YSYEKL. Trimming removed 3 bases from V and 4 bases from J, with 18 bases in between. The CDR3 consists of 16 residues. The CDR3 nucleotides are TGCGCCAGCAGCCAGGGGATTTCCCCACCCTTCTATGGCTACACCTTC. This encodes CASSQGISPPFYGYTF.

The table lists this clone with a count of one. The gene calls are TRBV6-1 and TRBJ1-2; D is ambiguous. CDR1 is MNHNS and CDR2 is SASEGT in the germline V gene. Between the trimmed V and J ends, which lost 1 base and 4 bases, there was a span of 13 bases. This CDR3 is 15 amino acids long. The CDR3 loop is CASSEEVRPPYGYTF. DNA for the CDR3: TGTGCCAGCAGTGAAGAGGTCAGGCCTCCCTATGGCTACACCTTC.

V gene TRBV15 combines with J gene TRBJ2-2; 9 bases line up with TRBD2. V trimming: 0 bases; J trimming: 6 bases; junction bases outside the gene matches: 8. Germline CDR1 and CDR2: LNHNV and YYDKDF (reference sequence). The length of the CDR3 is 17 residues. CDR3: CATSRDLPSGVAGELFF. The CDR3 DNA sequence: TGTGCCACCAGCAGAGATCTGCCTAGCGGGGTCGCCGGGGAGCTGTTTTTT.

The gene calls are TRBV7-9 and TRBJ2-7, with 9 bases identical to TRBD1. V trimming: 5 bases; J trimming: 4 bases; junction bases outside the gene matches: 12. CDR3 length equals 16 residues. CDR1 and CDR2 (germline): SEHNR, FQNEAQ (reference sequence). CDR3 sequence reads: CASSPFTGDRDYEQYF. The CDR3 DNA follows: TGTGCCAGCAGCCCTTTCACAGGGGACAGGGATTACGAGCAGTACTTC.

This chain uses TRBV14 with TRBJ1-6; tentative D call: TRBD1 (6 bases). Germline V CDR1 and CDR2: SGHDN, FVKESK. The V end was cut by 5 bases, the J end by 7 bases, with 18 bases between. The CDR3 is 16 amino acids. The chain's CDR3 is CASSEDSIHRNSPLHF. In DNA form, the CDR3 reads TGTGCCAGCAGCGAGGACAGCATCCATCGGAATTCACCCCTCCACTTT. Full variable domain (outside the CDR3, taken from reference TRBV14 and TRBJ1-6): EAGVTQFPSHSVIEKGQTVTLRCDPISGHDNLYWYRRVMGKEIKFLLHFVKESKQDESGMPNNRFLAERTGGTYSTLKVQPAELEDSGVYFCASSEDSIHRNSPLHFGNGTRLTVT.